Reported below is one TCR beta chain. As processed by the authors: Estimated nucleated cell counts came from reference gene primer amplification. The repertoire was sequenced with immunoSEQ multiplex PCR; TCRdb's copy has only in-frame clones and lacks some. V, J and clone size are those of that table, while D and trimming were read from the DNA. The sample carries roughly 18,000 clones, about 90% recorded once. The data originate from a study of blood T cell repertoires in COVID-19. Study details: T cells, B-cell-depleted T cells, or PBMCs supplied cDNA or gDNA.

The CDR3 sequence is 16 residues long. Losses at the gene ends were 5 bases for V and 0 bases for J; bases not matched to a gene: 10. Germline V gives CDR1 SGHVS, CDR2 FNYEAQ. Sequences were obtained from peripheral blood. The receptor was derived from a human donor in a cohort sampled during active COVID-19. V is TRBV7-6 and J is TRBJ2-7, with 7 bases matching TRBD1. The CDR3 is CASSEPRDRNSYEQYF. CDR3 nucleotides: TGTGCCAGCAGCGAACCCAGGGACAGAAACTCCTACGAGCAGTACTTC.